The 28 T cell receptor beta chains presented below share a single source sample, sequenced in a study of T cell repertoires in cytomegalovirus infection. Using its own MiXCR run on the reads, TCRdb lists one record per CDR3 protein. The sample contains 300,000 to 450,000 distinct CDR3 sequences, 15% to 20% of which appear only once. Sequencing used PBMCs. All receptors come from a human donor in good health (CMV status not recorded). Some clones in this sample may be carry-over from other donors' samples.

This clonotype has just a few counts. This rearrangement joins TRBV7-9 to TRBJ2-1; the match to TRBD2 covers 12 bases. V was clipped by 2 bases and J by 11 bases; unmatched bases: 10. CDR3 length: 16 amino acids. Germline V lookup: CDR1 SEHNR, CDR2 FQNEAQ (reference sequence). The CDR3 DNA sequence: TGTGCCAGCAGCTTACCTAGCGGGAGGGCTCGTGATAAGCAGTTCTTC. This encodes CASSLPSGRARDKQFF.

This clonotype came up once. This sequence joins TRBV20-1 and TRBJ2-1, with D maybe TRBD1 (6 bases). The CDR3 extends over 13 amino acids. Germline loops: CDR1 DFQATT, CDR2 SNEGSKA (reference sequence). The V end was cut by 7 bases, the J end by 8 bases, with 18 bases between. The CDR3 region has the DNA TGCAGTGAGATCCGGGCCGCAGGGGATGAGCAGTTCTTC. Translation: CSEIRAAGDEQFF.

This sequence joins TRBV15 and TRBJ2-1; D unresolved. Trimming pared 8 bases from V and 4 bases from J, leaving 15 bases between. The CDR3 runs 14 residues. The germline V gene encodes CDR1 LNHNV and CDR2 YYDKDF (reference sequence). The CDR3 loop reads CATRNIGSYNEQFF. As DNA, the CDR3 is TGTGCCACCCGTAACATAGGCTCATACAATGAGCAGTTCTTC.

This chain links TRBV6-2 or TRBV6-3 with TRBJ2-7; D is uncertain. The CDR3 consists of 15 residues. V lost 5 bases to trimming and J lost 4 bases, with 18 bases between them. CDR1 MNHEY and CDR2 SVGEGT come from the germline V gene. CDR3 protein: CASSRPGTNKYEQYF. In DNA form, the CDR3 reads TGTGCCAGCAGTCGACCGGGTACGAACAAATACGAGCAGTACTTC.

The chain is built from TRBV20-1 and TRBJ1-2, with a tentative D call TRBD1 (6 bases). V shed 1 base and J shed 3 bases, with 9 bases lying between them. This CDR3 spans 13 amino acids. Looked up from germline, CDR1 is DFQATT and CDR2 is SNEGSKA (reference sequence). The CDR3 sequence: CSARVPGDYGYTF. CDR3 nucleotides: TGCAGTGCTAGAGTTCCAGGGGACTATGGCTACACCTTC.

The chain joins TRBV7-8 to TRBJ2-2; maybe TRBD1 (5 bases). Germline assignment: CDR1 SGHVS and CDR2 FQNEAQ. This CDR3 region has 16 residues. Trimming took off 2 bases at V and 4 bases at J, with 14 bases between the two ends. CDR3 in DNA: TGTGCCAGCAGCTTAATTTCACAGGTCCTCACCGGGGAGCTGTTTTTT. This codes for CASSLISQVLTGELFF.

Turning to this clonotype: This may be a read error, as it is one base from a much larger clone. CDR3 region: CASRDRVLDTQYF. The CDR3, as DNA: TGTGCCAGCAGGGACAGGGTGTTAGATACGCAGTATTTT. The rearrangement links TRBV2 to TRBJ2-3; TRBD1 aligns across 8 bases. The CDR3 loop spans 13 amino acids. The germline V gene has CDR1 SNHLY and CDR2 FYNNEI. V was pared by 6 bases and J by 5 bases, with 4 bases of the junction left unmatched.

The chain is built from TRBV29-1 and TRBJ2-1, with D hard to call. Trimming cost V 6 bases and J 4 bases, with 10 bases left between them. This CDR3 comprises 12 residues. The germline gives CDR1 SQVTM, CDR2 ANQGSEA. The CDR3 DNA follows: TGCAGCGTCGTATGGGGATACAATGAGCAGTTCTTC. Its protein product is CSVVWGYNEQFF.

Of note for this clonotype: A read error may be the cause here, since a much bigger clone is one base away. The chain joins TRBV11-2 to TRBJ2-2, with D perhaps matching TRBD1 or TRBD2 (5 bases each). CDR1 is SGHAT, CDR2 FQNNGV, per germline. This CDR3 has 14 residues. The CDR3 nucleotides read TGTGTCAGCAGAGGGGTCTCAAACACCGGGGAGCTGTTTTTT. Translating gives CVSRGVSNTGELFF.

This clonotype was counted between two and nine times. The V call is TRBV7-8, the J call TRBJ2-3, with D perhaps given as TRBD1 or TRBD2 (6 bases each). V lost 3 bases, J lost 5 bases, and 15 bases lay in between. The CDR3 consists of 15 residues. Germline lookup yields CDR1 SGHVS and CDR2 FQNEAQ. The CDR3 reads CASSFPRGRVDTQYF. CDR3 nucleotides: TGTGCCAGCAGCTTCCCACGGGGGCGCGTAGATACGCAGTATTTT.

Many counts were recorded for this clonotype. CDR3 protein: CASSQRGPNTGELFF. CDR3 DNA: TGTGCCAGCAGCCAGAGGGGGCCCAACACCGGGGAGCTGTTTTTT. V gene TRBV7-9 combines with J gene TRBJ2-2, with 7 bases aligning to TRBD1. V dropped 5 bases and J dropped 2; count of bases not matched to a gene: 5. The CDR3 is 15 residues long. Germline loops: CDR1 SEHNR, CDR2 FQNEAQ (reference sequence).

This chain uses TRBV5-4 with TRBJ2-7; D ambiguous. The CDR3 length is 13 residues. The germline V gene has CDR1 SGHNT and CDR2 YYREEE (reference sequence). V was trimmed by 2 bases and J by 3 bases, leaving 9 bases between them. CDR3 DNA: TGTGCCAGCAGCTTTGGGCCAGGCTACGAGCAGTACTTC. Encoded protein: CASSFGPGYEQYF.

This clonotype was detected ten times or more. The gene calls are TRBV2 and TRBJ1-5; D ambiguous. Trimming cost V 3 bases and J 4 bases, with 19 bases left between them. The CDR3 spans 17 residues. From germline, CDR1 is SNHLY and CDR2 FYNNEI. The CDR3 DNA reads TGTGCCAGCAGTGAGGGTGGGAGTGCAAGAGGTAATCAGCCCCAGCATTTT. Its translation: CASSEGGSARGNQPQHF. Full variable domain (rest looked up from reference TRBV2 and TRBJ1-5): EPEVTQTPSHQVTQMGQEVILRCVPISNHLYFYWYRQILGQKVEFLVSFYNNEISEKSEIFDDQFSVERPDGSNFTLKIRSTKLEDSAMYFCASSEGGSARGNQPQHFGDGTRLSIL.

This clonotype occurred many times. The V gene is TRBV7-9, the J gene TRBJ1-5; no clear D gene. This CDR3 has 17 residues. Trimming removed 2 bases at V and 5 bases at J, with 19 bases between. CDR1 and CDR2 (germline): SEHNR, FQNEAQ (reference sequence). The CDR3 sequence is CASSLKSRPKGHQPQHF. CDR3 bases: TGTGCCAGCAGCTTAAAGAGTCGCCCCAAGGGCCATCAGCCCCAGCATTTT.

This clonotype was detected only a few times. The chain carries TRBV14 and TRBJ2-7; unclear D gene. CDR3 size: 13 residues. Germline CDR1 reads SGHDN; CDR2 reads FVKESK. The germline V and J ends were trimmed by 1 base and 4 bases, with 8 bases remaining between them. Here the CDR3 DNA reads TGTGCCAGCAGCCAAGGATTGACGTACGAGCAGTACTTC. Translation gives CASSQGLTYEQYF.

This clonotype was seen only a few times. V usage is TRBV19 and J usage is TRBJ2-3; no clear D. The CDR3 contains 15 residues. The V and J ends lost 0 bases and 0 bases respectively, with 7 bases between them. Looked up from germline, CDR1 is LNHDA and CDR2 is SQIVND (reference sequence). The CDR3 sequence: CASSIDGTSTDTQYF. CDR3 sequence (DNA): TGTGCCAGTAGTATAGACGGAACTAGCACAGATACGCAGTATTTT.

This clonotype came up many times. V and J are TRBV7-9 and TRBJ2-3; D gene uncertain. Germline V lookup: CDR1 SEHNR, CDR2 FQNEAQ (reference sequence). V lost 5 bases and J lost 6, with 9 bases in between. The CDR3 length is 12 residues. This CDR3 reads CASSHPADTQYF. As DNA, the CDR3 is TGTGCCAGCAGCCACCCGGCGGATACGCAGTATTTT.

The rearrangement links TRBV5-1 to TRBJ2-5, with a possible D match to TRBD2 (6 bases). CDR1 SGHRS and CDR2 YFSETQ come from the germline V gene. V shed 4 bases and J shed 5 bases, with 21 bases lying between them. This CDR3 region has 16 residues. CDR3 nucleotides: TGCGCCAGCAGCGTTCTGCTCGGGGGTCCCGAGGAGACCCAGTACTTC. Amino acid sequence: CASSVLLGGPEETQYF. Full variable domain (missing parts from reference TRBV5-1 and TRBJ2-5): KAGVTQTPRYLIKTRGQQVTLSCSPISGHRSVSWYQQTPGQGLQFLFEYFSETQRNKGNFPGRFSGRQFSNSRSEMNVSTLELGDSALYLCASSVLLGGPEETQYFGPGTRLLVL.

Ten or more counts support this clonotype. This rearrangement joins TRBV7-2 to TRBJ1-5, with 7 bases fitting TRBD1. The V gene's germline CDR1 is SGHTA and CDR2 FQGNSA. V was clipped by 1 base and J by 7 bases; unmatched bases: 7. CDR3 length: 15 residues. CDR3 in amino acids: CASSLGGGAGQPQHF. In DNA, the CDR3 is TGTGCCAGCAGCTTAGGAGGGGGCGCAGGACAGCCCCAGCATTTT.

This chain joins TRBV27 and TRBJ2-7; 8 bases line up with TRBD2. This CDR3 contains 15 residues. Germline CDR1 MNHEY, CDR2 SMNVEV (reference sequence). Unmatched junction bases numbered 7, after V lost 6 bases and J lost 0 bases. CDR3 residues: CASSPRGGHSYEQYF. CDR3 in DNA: TGTGCCAGCAGCCCCCGGGGGGGACACTCCTACGAGCAGTACTTC.

This clonotype was picked up a small number of times. The CDR3 loop reads CSVASPTGGTEAFF. The CDR3, as DNA: TGCAGCGTTGCGTCCCCAACAGGGGGGACTGAAGCTTTCTTT. The gene calls are TRBV29-1 and TRBJ1-1, with 8 bases aligning to TRBD1. V dropped 4 bases and J dropped 5; count of bases not matched to a gene: 9. Germline-derived CDR1 and CDR2 are SQVTM and ANQGSEA. The CDR3 has 14 amino acids.

This clonotype was counted many times. The V call is TRBV10-3, the J call TRBJ1-5, with 7 positions matching TRBD1. Germline assignment: CDR1 ENHRY and CDR2 SYGVKD. This CDR3 region has 14 residues. J gave up 2 bases and V 4 bases, and 2 bases lay outside the gene matches. The CDR3 DNA is TGTGCCATCAGTGGTACAGGGGGCAATCAGCCCCAGCATTTT. This gives the protein CAISGTGGNQPQHF.

This clonotype was counted ten times or more. J is TRBJ1-5 and V is TRBV7-2; maybe TRBD1 (6 bases). CDR3 length: 15 residues. Germline CDR1 SGHTA, CDR2 FQGNSA. Trimming took off 5 bases at V and 5 bases at J, with 16 bases between the two ends. CDR3 coding DNA: TGTGCCAGCAGCGGAACCGGGACACAATATCAGCCCCAGCATTTT. Translation: CASSGTGTQYQPQHF.

This clonotype came up many times. The chain uses TRBV7-2 and TRBJ2-7; the D gene is possibly TRBD2 (6 bases). Looked up from germline, CDR1 is SGHTA and CDR2 is FQGNSA. Trimming took 8 bases from V and 0 from J, leaving 17 bases between them. There are 15 residues in the CDR3. The CDR3 bases are TGTGCCAGCGGAGGGGCCCAGAAGGGCTCCTACGAGCAGTACTTC. This codes for CASGGAQKGSYEQYF.

This clonotype has only a few counts. The chain couples TRBV7-8 to TRBJ1-3; TRBD1 matches at 7 bases. Trimming took 4 bases from V and 4 from J; bases not matched to a gene: 10. CDR1 and CDR2 (germline): SGHVS, FQNEAQ. CDR3 length: 16 residues. The DNA for the CDR3 is TGTGCCAGCAGCTCACCTCCAGGGGGTACGGGAAACACCATATATTTT. Its translation is CASSSPPGGTGNTIYF.

J is TRBJ1-5 and V is TRBV4-1; D is unresolved. The ends were cut back, 0 bases at V and 9 bases at J, with 15 bases in the middle. The CDR3 spans 15 residues. Germline-derived CDR1 and CDR2 are MGHRA and YSYEKL. The CDR3 DNA reads TGCGCCAGCAGCCAAGATGCAACCGTGGGTCTGCCCCAGCATTTT. It codes for CASSQDATVGLPQHF.

This clonotype has a handful of counts. The J gene is TRBJ2-7, the V gene TRBV6-2 or TRBV6-3; weak D call: TRBD1 (6 bases). CDR1 is MNHEY and CDR2 is SVGEGT in the germline V gene. This CDR3 contains 18 residues. V was clipped by 8 bases and J by 2 bases, with 28 bases between them. CDR3 DNA sequence: TGTGCCAGCGAAAGGGGGTCTCCTATGGTGGCGAGCCCCTACGAGCAGTACTTC. It yields the protein CASERGSPMVASPYEQYF.

This clonotype was observed a handful of times. The chain combines TRBV20-1 with TRBJ2-5; 7 bases map to TRBD2. The CDR3 is 15 residues long. With 0 bases clipped from V and 4 bases from J, the junction kept 8 bases outside the gene matches. Germline CDR1 is DFQATT and CDR2 is SNEGSKA (reference sequence). The CDR3 sequence: CSAREGGGGGETQYF. DNA of the CDR3: TGCAGTGCTAGAGAGGGGGGGGGGGGAGGAGAGACCCAGTACTTC.